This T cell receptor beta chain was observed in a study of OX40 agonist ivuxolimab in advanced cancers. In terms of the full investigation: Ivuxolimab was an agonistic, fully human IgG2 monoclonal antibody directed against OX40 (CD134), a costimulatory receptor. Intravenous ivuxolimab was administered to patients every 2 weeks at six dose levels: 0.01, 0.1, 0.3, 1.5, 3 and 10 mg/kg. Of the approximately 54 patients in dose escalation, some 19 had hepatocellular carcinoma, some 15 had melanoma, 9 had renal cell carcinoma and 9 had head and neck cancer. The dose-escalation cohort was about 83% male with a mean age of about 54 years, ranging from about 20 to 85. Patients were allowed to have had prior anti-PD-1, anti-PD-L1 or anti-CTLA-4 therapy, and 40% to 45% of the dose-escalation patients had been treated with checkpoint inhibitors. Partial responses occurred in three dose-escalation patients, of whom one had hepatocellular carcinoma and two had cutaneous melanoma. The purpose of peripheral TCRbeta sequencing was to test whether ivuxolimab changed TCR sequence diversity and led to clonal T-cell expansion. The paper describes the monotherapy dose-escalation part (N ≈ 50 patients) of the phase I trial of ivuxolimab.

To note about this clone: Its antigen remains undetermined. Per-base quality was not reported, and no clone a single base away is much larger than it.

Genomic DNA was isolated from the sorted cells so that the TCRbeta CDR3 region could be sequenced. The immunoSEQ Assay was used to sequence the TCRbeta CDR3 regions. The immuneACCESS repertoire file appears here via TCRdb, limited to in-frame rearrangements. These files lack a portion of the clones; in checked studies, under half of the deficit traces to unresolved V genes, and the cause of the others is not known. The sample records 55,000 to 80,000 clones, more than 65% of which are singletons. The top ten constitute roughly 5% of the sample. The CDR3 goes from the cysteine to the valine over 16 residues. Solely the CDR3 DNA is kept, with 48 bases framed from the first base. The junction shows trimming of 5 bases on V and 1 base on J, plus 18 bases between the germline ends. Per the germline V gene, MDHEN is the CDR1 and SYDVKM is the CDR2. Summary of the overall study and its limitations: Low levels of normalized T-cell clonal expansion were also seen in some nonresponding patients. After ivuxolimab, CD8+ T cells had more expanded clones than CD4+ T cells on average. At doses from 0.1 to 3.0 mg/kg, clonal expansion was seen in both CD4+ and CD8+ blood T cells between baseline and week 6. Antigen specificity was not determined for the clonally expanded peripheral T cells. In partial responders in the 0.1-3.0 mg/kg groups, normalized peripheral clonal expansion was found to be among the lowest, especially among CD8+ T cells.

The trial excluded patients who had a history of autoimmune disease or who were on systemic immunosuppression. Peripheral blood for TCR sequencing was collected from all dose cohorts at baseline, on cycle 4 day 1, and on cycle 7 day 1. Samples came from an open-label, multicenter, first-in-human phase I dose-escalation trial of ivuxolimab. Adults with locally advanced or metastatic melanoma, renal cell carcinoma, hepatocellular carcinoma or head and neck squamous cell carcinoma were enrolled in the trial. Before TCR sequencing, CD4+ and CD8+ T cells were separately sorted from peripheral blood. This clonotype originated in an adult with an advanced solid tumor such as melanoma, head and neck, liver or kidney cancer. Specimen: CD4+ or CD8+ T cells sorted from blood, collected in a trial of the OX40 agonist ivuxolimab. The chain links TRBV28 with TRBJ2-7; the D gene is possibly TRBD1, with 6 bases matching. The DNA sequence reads TGTGCCAGCAGTGGGATACAGGGCCCTGAGTCCTACGAGCAGTACGTC. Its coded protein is CASSGIQGPESYEQYV.